These T cell receptor beta chains were read from a single sample in a study of OX40 agonist ivuxolimab in advanced cancers. TCRdb's copy holds only in-frame clones and misses some; the assay was immunoSEQ multiplex PCR. This table has about 23,000 clones, approximately 81% appearing once. The input for sequencing was CD4+ or CD8+ T cells sorted from blood, taken in a trial of the OX40 agonist ivuxolimab. The receptors come from an adult with an advanced solid tumor such as melanoma, head and neck, liver or kidney cancer. The CDR3 runs from the conserved cysteine through the conserved F or W. A D gene is named only where the DNA matches it firmly. For some rows the clone size is stated as once, few or many, or as a class when expanded; others skip it.

V gene	D gene	J gene	clone size	CDR3 DNA	CDR3 protein
TRBV7-2	TRBD1	TRBJ2-1	.	TGTGCCAGCAGCTTAGGGGGACAGATCTACAATGAGCAGTTCTTC	CASSLGGQIYNEQFF
TRBV2	.	TRBJ2-1	.	TGTGCCAGCAGCCTATTGTACAATGAGCAGTTCTTC	CASSLLYNEQFF
TRBV11-2	.	TRBJ1-1	.	TGTGCCAGCAGCCTCGGTATAGCTGAAGCTTTCTTT	CASSLGIAEAFF
TRBV7-8	.	TRBJ1-2	.	TGTGCCAGCAAACTCTCGGCTCCCTCAGATCTAATCAACTATGGCTACACCTTC	CASKLSAPSDLINYGYTF
TRBV7-6	.	TRBJ1-4	.	TGTGCCAGCAGCCCCACCGTGGGGGGGATGGGTGAAAAACTGTTTTTT	CASSPTVGGMGEKLFF
TRBV19	.	TRBJ1-2	.	TGTGCCACCCAGATATGGAGTGGCTACACCTTC	CATQIWSGYTF
TRBV6-6	.	TRBJ2-3	.	TGTGCCAGCACTGACGGTTTGGCAGATACGCAGTATTTT	CASTDGLADTQYF
TRBV9	TRBD1	TRBJ2-7	.	TGTGCCAGCAGCGCTGGGACAGGGGGACGGGAGCAGTACTTC	CASSAGTGGREQYF
TRBV4-3	.	TRBJ2-2	.	TGCGCCAGCAGCCCCGAATTGGGGGTCGCGAACACCGGGGAGCTGTTTTTT	CASSPELGVANTGELFF
TRBV9	.	TRBJ2-2	.	TGTGCCAGCAGCCCTCGGAAAGGGGAAGCCGGGGAGCTGTTTTTT	CASSPRKGEAGELFF
TRBV9	.	TRBJ1-1	.	TGTGCCAGCAGCGTAGTCCCTTCCCGGGGCCCTGAAGCTTTCTTT	CASSVVPSRGPEAFF
TRBV9	.	TRBJ1-2	.	TGTGCCAGCAGCGTAGGATCGTCGGGGGCATGGGGCTACACCTTC	CASSVGSSGAWGYTF
TRBV11-2	.	TRBJ2-2	.	TGTGCCAGCAGCTTGGCCGGACCACACACCGGGGAGCTGTTTTTT	CASSLAGPHTGELFF
TRBV11-2	.	TRBJ2-5	.	TGTGCCAGCTTCGCGGGGTGGGAGACCCAGTACTTC	CASFAGWETQYF
TRBV2	TRBD1	TRBJ1-4	.	TGTGCCAGCAGGTCACACAGGGGAGCTAATGAAAAACTGTTTTTT	CASRSHRGANEKLFF
TRBV4-3	.	TRBJ2-1	few	TGCGCCAGCAGCCGCTCCAGGGTCAATGAGCAGTTCTTC	CASSRSRVNEQFF
TRBV7-8	.	TRBJ2-5	.	TGTGCCAGCAGCTTTACAGGGCCCCAGTACTTC	CASSFTGPQYF
TRBV5-4	.	TRBJ2-1	once	TGTGCCAGCAGCCCGGGTGCGGATGAGCAGTTCTTC	CASSPGADEQFF
TRBV4-1	.	TRBJ2-6	.	TGCGCCAGCAGCGTCCAGGGTAGCGGGGCCAACGTCCTGACTTTC	CASSVQGSGANVLTF
TRBV5-6	.	TRBJ1-2	.	TGTGCCAGCAGCTTGAGTCATGGCTACACCTTC	CASSLSHGYTF
TRBV4-3	.	TRBJ1-1	.	TGCGCCAGCAGCAAAAACACTGAAGCTTTCTTT	CASSKNTEAFF
TRBV13	.	TRBJ2-5	few	TGTGCCAGCAGCTCCCGACAGATTACCCAAGAGACCCAGTACTTC	CASSSRQITQETQYF
TRBV2	TRBD2	TRBJ2-7	.	TGTGCCAGCATGGGGGGGGTCTACGAGCAGTACTTC	CASMGGVYEQYF
TRBV10-3	.	TRBJ2-7	.	TGTGCCATCAGTGAGTCTCAGGGGGGAAGCTACGAGCAGTACTTC	CAISESQGGSYEQYF
TRBV7-9	.	TRBJ1-6	.	TGTGCCAGCAGCTTAGACTTCGGTAATTCACCCCTCCACTTT	CASSLDFGNSPLHF
TRBV9	.	TRBJ2-1	.	TGTGCCAGCAGCGCCCCGGGGGTCAAGGGTTCCTACAATGAGCAGTTCTTC	CASSAPGVKGSYNEQFF
TRBV5-1	.	TRBJ2-5	.	TGCGCCAGCAGTCGTACCAACAGCCGGGACGGGCAAGAGACCCAGTACTTC	CASSRTNSRDGQETQYF
TRBV7-2	.	TRBJ1-5	.	TGTGCCAGCAGCTCAACGGTAAATCAGCCCCAGCATTTT	CASSSTVNQPQHF
TRBV7-6	TRBD2	TRBJ2-5	.	TGTGCCAGCAGCTTCACTAGCGGGTCCCAAGAGACCCAGTACTTC	CASSFTSGSQETQYF
TRBV6-6	TRBD2	TRBJ2-7	once	TGTGCCAGCAGCCAACTAGCGGGGTACGAGCAGTACTTC	CASSQLAGYEQYF
TRBV6-5	TRBD1	TRBJ1-1	.	TGTGCCAGCATTCAACAGGGGGTACCTGAAGCTTTCTTT	CASIQQGVPEAFF
TRBV4-1	.	TRBJ1-1	few	TGCGCCAGCAGCCAGGGGAACACTGAAGCTTTCTTT	CASSQGNTEAFF
TRBV9	TRBD1	TRBJ2-2	few	TGTGCCAGCAGCGTAGGGGGACAGACGAACACCGGGGAGCTGTTTTTT	CASSVGGQTNTGELFF
TRBV7-2	.	TRBJ1-4	.	TGTGCCAGCAGCTTAGCCCGGATGGCTAATGAAAAACTGTTTTTT	CASSLARMANEKLFF
TRBV11-2	TRBD1	TRBJ1-5	.	TGTGCCAGCAGCTTAGAAGCCAGGGGGGGCCAGCCCCAGCATTTT	CASSLEARGGQPQHF
TRBV13	TRBD1	TRBJ2-3	.	TGTGCCAGCAGCTGGACAGGGGGCGCGACAGATACGCAGTATTTT	CASSWTGGATDTQYF
TRBV10-3	.	TRBJ1-2	.	TGTGCCATCAGCCCCGACAACTATGGCTACACCTTC	CAISPDNYGYTF
TRBV7-9	.	TRBJ2-5	.	TGTGCCAGCAGCTTATTGGGCCCAGAGACCCAGTACTTC	CASSLLGPETQYF
TRBV5-5	.	TRBJ2-7	.	TGTGCCAGCAGCTTGTGGGCGGATACTACCTACGAGCAGTACTTC	CASSLWADTTYEQYF
TRBV2	.	TRBJ2-6	.	TGTGCCAGCAGTGACCCTAACAGGGCTGGGGCCAACGTCCTGACTTTC	CASSDPNRAGANVLTF
TRBV7-9	.	TRBJ2-7	.	TGTGCCAGCAGCTTAGCAGGGCGGGAGCAGTACTTC	CASSLAGREQYF
TRBV7-9	.	TRBJ1-1	.	TGTGCCAGCAGCTTAGATTTTGGGGAGGGGAACACTGAAGCTTTCTTT	CASSLDFGEGNTEAFF
TRBV15	.	TRBJ1-1	.	TGTGCCACCAGCACTAAATCCGGGCCCAACACTGAAGCTTTCTTT	CATSTKSGPNTEAFF
TRBV7-8	TRBD1	TRBJ1-1	.	TGTGCCAGCAGCCCAAACAGGGGAGGGTACACTGAAGCTTTCTTT	CASSPNRGGYTEAFF
TRBV14	.	TRBJ1-1	.	TGTGCCAGCAGCCAATCTGACGCGAACACTGAAGCTTTCTTT	CASSQSDANTEAFF
TRBV7-9	.	TRBJ2-1	.	TGTGCCAGCAGCTTAAGTGGGCACGGCTACAATGAGCAGTTCTTC	CASSLSGHGYNEQFF